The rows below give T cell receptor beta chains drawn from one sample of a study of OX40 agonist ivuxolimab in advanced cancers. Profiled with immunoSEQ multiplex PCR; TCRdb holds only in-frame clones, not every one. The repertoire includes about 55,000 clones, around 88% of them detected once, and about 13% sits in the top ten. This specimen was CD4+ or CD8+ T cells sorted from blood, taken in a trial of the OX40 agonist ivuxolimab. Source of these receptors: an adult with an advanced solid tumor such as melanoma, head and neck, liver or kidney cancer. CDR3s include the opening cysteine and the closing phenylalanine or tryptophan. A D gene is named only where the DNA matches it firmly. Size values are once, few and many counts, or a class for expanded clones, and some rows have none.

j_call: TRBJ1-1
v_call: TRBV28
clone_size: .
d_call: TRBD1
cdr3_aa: CASSWGQLNTEAFF
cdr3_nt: TGTGCCAGCAGTTGGGGACAGCTCAACACTGAAGCTTTCTTT

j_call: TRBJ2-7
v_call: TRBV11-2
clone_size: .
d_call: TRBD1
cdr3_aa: CASSPGTGAYEQYF
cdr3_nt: TGTGCCAGCAGCCCCGGGACAGGGGCATACGAGCAGTACTTC

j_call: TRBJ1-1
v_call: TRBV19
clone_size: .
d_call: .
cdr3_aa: CASSSRQTLNTEAFF
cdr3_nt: TGTGCCAGTAGTAGCCGACAGACCTTGAACACTGAAGCTTTCTTT

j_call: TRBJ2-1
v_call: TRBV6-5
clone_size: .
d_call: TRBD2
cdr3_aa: CASSINGGAYNEQFF
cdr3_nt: TGTGCCAGCAGTATCAATGGGGGGGCCTACAATGAGCAGTTCTTC

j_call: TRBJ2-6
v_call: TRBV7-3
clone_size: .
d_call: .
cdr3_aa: CASSLDRSPLTNVLTF
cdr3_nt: TGTGCCAGCAGCTTAGATCGCAGCCCTTTAACCAACGTCCTGACTTTC

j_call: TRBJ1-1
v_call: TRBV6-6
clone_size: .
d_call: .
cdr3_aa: CASSYSQANEAFF
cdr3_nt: TGTGCCAGCAGTTACAGTCAGGCGAATGAAGCTTTCTTT

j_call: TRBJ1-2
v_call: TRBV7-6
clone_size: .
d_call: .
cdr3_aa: CASSPGIPDYYGYTF
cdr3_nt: TGTGCCAGCAGCCCCGGGATACCCGACTACTATGGCTACACCTTC

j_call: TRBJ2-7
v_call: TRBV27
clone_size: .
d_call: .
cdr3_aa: CASSLAGPAPDEQYF
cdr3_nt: TGTGCCAGCAGTTTGGCTGGACCGGCGCCGGACGAGCAGTACTTC

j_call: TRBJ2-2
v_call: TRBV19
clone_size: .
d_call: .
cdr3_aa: CASSIDGWSSTNTGELFF
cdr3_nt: TGTGCCAGTAGTATAGATGGGTGGTCTTCTACGAACACCGGGGAGCTGTTTTTT

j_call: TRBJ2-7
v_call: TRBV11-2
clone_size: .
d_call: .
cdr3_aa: CASSLGQVNEQYF
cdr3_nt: TGTGCCAGCAGCTTAGGGCAGGTAAACGAGCAGTACTTC

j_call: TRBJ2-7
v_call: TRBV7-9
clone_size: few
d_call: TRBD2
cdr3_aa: CASSSAERGAAEQYF
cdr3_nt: TGTGCCAGCAGCTCCGCGGAGCGGGGGGCAGCCGAGCAGTACTTC

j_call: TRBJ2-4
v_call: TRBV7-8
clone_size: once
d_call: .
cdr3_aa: CASSLRRTKNIQYF
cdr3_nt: TGTGCCAGCAGCTTAAGGCGCACCAAAAACATTCAGTACTTC

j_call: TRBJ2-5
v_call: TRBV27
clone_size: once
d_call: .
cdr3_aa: CASSSTARQETQYF
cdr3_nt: TGTGCCAGCAGTTCTACAGCCAGGCAAGAGACCCAGTACTTC

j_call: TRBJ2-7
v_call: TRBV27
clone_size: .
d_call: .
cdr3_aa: CASSPRNYLSSEQYF
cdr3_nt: TGTGCCAGCAGTCCCCGGAACTACCTATCATCCGAGCAGTACTTC

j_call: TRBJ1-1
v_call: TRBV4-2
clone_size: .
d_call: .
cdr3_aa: CASSLFGGLNTEAFF
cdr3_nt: TGTGCCAGCAGCCTTTTTGGGGGGTTAAACACTGAAGCTTTCTTT

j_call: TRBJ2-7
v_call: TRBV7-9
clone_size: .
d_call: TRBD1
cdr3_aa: CASRATGDHEQYF
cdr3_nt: TGTGCCAGCAGGGCAACAGGGGACCACGAGCAGTACTTC

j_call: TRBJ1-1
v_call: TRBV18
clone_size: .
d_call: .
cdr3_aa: CASSPPGGRVENTEAFF
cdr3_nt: TGTGCCAGCTCACCACCCGGGGGCAGGGTTGAGAACACTGAAGCTTTCTTT

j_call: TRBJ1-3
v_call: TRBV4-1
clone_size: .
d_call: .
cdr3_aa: CASSQGWGGNTIYF
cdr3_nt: TGCGCCAGCAGCCAAGGTTGGGGTGGAAACACCATATATTTT

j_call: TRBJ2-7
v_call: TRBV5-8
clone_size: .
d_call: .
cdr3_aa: CASSLTGIGEQYF
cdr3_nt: TGTGCCAGCAGCTTGACAGGGATTGGCGAGCAGTACTTC

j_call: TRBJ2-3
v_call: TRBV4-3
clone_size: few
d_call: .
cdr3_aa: CASSQEGREADTQYF
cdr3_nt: TGCGCCAGCAGCCAAGAGGGCAGGGAGGCAGATACGCAGTATTTT

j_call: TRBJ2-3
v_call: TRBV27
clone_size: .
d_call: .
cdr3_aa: CASSLGVGGPRDTQYF
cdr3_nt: TGTGCCAGCAGTTTAGGGGTGGGGGGTCCGCGGGATACGCAGTATTTT

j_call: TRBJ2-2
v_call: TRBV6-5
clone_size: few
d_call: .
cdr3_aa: CASSYSLTTGELFF
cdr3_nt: TGTGCCAGCAGTTACTCACTAACCACCGGGGAGCTGTTTTTT

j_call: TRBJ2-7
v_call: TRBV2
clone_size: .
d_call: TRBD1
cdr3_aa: CASMGDSIPEQYF
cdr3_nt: TGTGCCAGCATGGGGGACAGCATTCCCGAGCAGTACTTC

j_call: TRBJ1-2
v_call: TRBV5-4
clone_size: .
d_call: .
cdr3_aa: CASSLVGGGGYGYTF
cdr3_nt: TGTGCCAGCAGCTTGGTAGGGGGAGGAGGATATGGCTACACCTTC

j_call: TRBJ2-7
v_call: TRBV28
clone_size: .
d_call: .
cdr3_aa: CASSFQPGVSTYEQYF
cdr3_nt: TGTGCCAGCAGTTTTCAGCCAGGGGTATCGACCTACGAGCAGTACTTC

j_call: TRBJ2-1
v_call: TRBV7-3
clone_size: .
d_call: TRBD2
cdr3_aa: CASSFSGGARDEQFF
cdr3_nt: TGTGCCAGCAGCTTTAGCGGGGGGGCTCGAGATGAGCAGTTCTTC

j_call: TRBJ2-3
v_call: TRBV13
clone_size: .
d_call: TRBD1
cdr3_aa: CASSLSGTDTDTQYF
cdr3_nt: TGTGCCAGCAGCTTATCGGGGACAGACACAGATACGCAGTATTTT

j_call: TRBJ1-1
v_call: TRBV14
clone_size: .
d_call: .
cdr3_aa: CASRYSLDFNTEAFF
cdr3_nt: TGTGCCAGCAGGTACTCGCTGGATTTTAACACTGAAGCTTTCTTT

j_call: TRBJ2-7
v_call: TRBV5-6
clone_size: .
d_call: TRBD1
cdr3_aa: CASRLQGSYEQYF
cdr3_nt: TGTGCCAGCAGACTACAGGGGTCCTACGAGCAGTACTTC

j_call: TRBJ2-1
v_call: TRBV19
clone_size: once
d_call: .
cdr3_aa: CASRELVGGPDEQFF
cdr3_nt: TGTGCCAGTAGGGAACTAGTGGGGGGCCCTGATGAGCAGTTCTTC

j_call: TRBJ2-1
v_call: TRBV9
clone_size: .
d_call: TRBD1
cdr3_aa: CASSVRQGYNEQFF
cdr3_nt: TGTGCCAGCAGCGTTCGACAGGGCTACAATGAGCAGTTCTTC

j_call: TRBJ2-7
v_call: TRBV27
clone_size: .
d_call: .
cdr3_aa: CASSFHPTVYEQYF
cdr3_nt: TGTGCCAGCAGTTTCCATCCGACAGTCTACGAGCAGTACTTC

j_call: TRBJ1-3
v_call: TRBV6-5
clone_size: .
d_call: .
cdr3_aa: CASSFAGSSGNTIYF
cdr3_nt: TGTGCCAGCAGTTTCGCAGGCTCCTCTGGAAACACCATATATTTT

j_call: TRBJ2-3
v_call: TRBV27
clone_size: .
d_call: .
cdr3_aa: CASSLQWGGTDTQYF
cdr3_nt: TGTGCCAGCAGTTTACAGTGGGGGGGCACAGATACGCAGTATTTT

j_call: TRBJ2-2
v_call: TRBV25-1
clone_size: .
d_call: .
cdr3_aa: CASSPGLPVPNTGELFF
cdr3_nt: TGTGCCAGCAGTCCGGGACTCCCCGTACCCAACACCGGGGAGCTGTTTTTT

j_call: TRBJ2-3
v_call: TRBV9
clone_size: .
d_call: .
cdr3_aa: CASSVVAVTDTQYF
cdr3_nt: TGTGCCAGCAGCGTAGTAGCAGTTACAGATACGCAGTATTTT

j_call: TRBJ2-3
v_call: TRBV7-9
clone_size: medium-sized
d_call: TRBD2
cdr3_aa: CASSLAAGVVDTQYF
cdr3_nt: TGTGCCAGCAGCTTGGCTGCGGGGGTGGTAGATACGCAGTATTTT

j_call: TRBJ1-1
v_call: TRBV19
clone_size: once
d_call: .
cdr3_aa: CASNLSPPGMNTEAFF
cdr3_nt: TGTGCCAGTAATTTATCCCCCCCCGGGATGAACACTGAAGCTTTCTTT

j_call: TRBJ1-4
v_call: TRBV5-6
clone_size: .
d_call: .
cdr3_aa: CASSLLGYEKLFF
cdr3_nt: TGTGCCAGCAGCTTGCTGGGGTATGAAAAACTGTTTTTT

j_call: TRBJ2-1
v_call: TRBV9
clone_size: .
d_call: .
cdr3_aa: CASSVEGSTYNEQFF
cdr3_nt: TGTGCCAGCAGCGTAGAAGGTAGCACCTACAATGAGCAGTTCTTC

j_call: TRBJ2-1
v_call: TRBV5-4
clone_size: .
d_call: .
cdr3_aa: CASSLWGASQWNEQFF
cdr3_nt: TGTGCCAGCAGCTTGTGGGGGGCGTCCCAATGGAATGAGCAGTTCTTC

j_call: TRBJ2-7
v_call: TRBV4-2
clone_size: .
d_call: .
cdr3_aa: CASSPGERSSYEQYF
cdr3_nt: TGTGCCAGCAGCCCAGGAGAAAGGAGCTCCTACGAGCAGTACTTC

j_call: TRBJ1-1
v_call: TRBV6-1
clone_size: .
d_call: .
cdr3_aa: CASSGGTEAFF
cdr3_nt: TGTGCCAGCAGTGGAGGGACTGAAGCTTTCTTT